These 26 T cell receptor beta chains were sequenced from one sample in a study of blood T cells in healthy people across ages (dated by TCRdb to the mid-2010s). Library generation was performed with 5' RACE. The instrument given in TCRdb is Illumina HiSeq 2500. A second PCR of about 6 to 11 cycles was run with a J-beta primer mix and a sample-barcoded 5' primer. In TCRdb, the public reads were trimmed at Q25 with fastp and aligned with MiXCR, with productive beta chains retained. CDR3 protein sequences are deduplicated, and each keeps its most common genes and DNA. The sample records about 1.7 million distinct CDR3 sequences, about 28% of which are singletons. The ten largest clones represent 6.5% to 8.5% of the sample. Sequenced: blood. These receptors originate from a woman in her twenties or thirties in good health.

In regard to this clonotype: A much larger clone lies a single base off, so this may be a read error. The chain employs TRBV12-3 or TRBV12-4 and TRBJ2-5; D ambiguous. The CDR3 extends over 13 amino acids. V dropped 8 bases and J dropped 11 bases, with 21 bases sitting between them. CDR3 sequence reads: CASGKAVTDEQYF. Here the CDR3 DNA reads TGTGCCAGCGGAAAGGCCGTGACGGATGAGCAGTACTTC.

The V and J genes are TRBV7-6 and TRBJ2-1; 15 nucleotides align to TRBD2. Germline trimming cut 5 bases from V and 3 bases from J; bases unmatched to any gene: 17. The CDR3 runs 21 residues. The germline CDR1 and CDR2 sequences are SGHVS and FNYEAQ. The CDR3, as DNA: TGTGCCAGCAGCGTAAACCCGGGACTAGCGGGGGGCTTGAGGGACTACAATGAGCAGTTCTTC. It codes for CASSVNPGLAGGLRDYNEQFF.

This clonotype was detected only a few times. This chain joins TRBV6-6 and TRBJ1-1; D remains unclear. The V end lost 6 bases, the J end lost 1 base, and 18 bases lay between the germline ends. CDR1 is MNHNY, CDR2 SVGAGI, per germline (reference sequence). The CDR3 is 16 residues long. CDR3: CASSKGGLYTNTEAFF. Here the CDR3 DNA reads TGTGCCAGCAGCAAGGGCGGACTATACACGAACACTGAAGCTTTCTTT.

The sample holds many counts of this clonotype. The genes are TRBV23-1 and TRBJ2-7, with no clear D. TRBV23-1 is noted as an ORF with a role that remains uncertain. The CDR3 is made up of 16 amino acids. The ends were cut back, 4 bases at V and 3 bases at J, with 19 bases in the middle. CDR3 protein: CASSLKRFDGYYEQYF. CDR3 nucleotide sequence: TGCGCCAGCAGTCTCAAACGTTTTGATGGGTACTACGAGCAGTACTTC.

The genes are TRBV20-1 and TRBJ2-3; 8 bases map to TRBD2. The trim removed 0 bases at V and 6 bases at J, leaving 11 bases unmatched. CDR1 and CDR2 (germline): DFQATT, SNEGSKA (reference sequence). The CDR3 has 16 residues. This CDR3 is CSARDLTGGLSDTQYF. In DNA form, the CDR3 reads TGCAGTGCTAGAGATTTGACGGGGGGGCTTTCGGATACGCAGTATTTT.

Notes on this clonotype: At one end the junction does not follow the germline gene, possibly because of a read error. The chain carries TRBV6-1 and TRBJ2-3; tentative D call: TRBD2 (7 bases). The CDR3 has 16 amino acids. The germline V gene encodes CDR1 MNHNS and CDR2 SASEGT. This chain's CDR3 is CASSDSRGGSRDTQYF. The CDR3 DNA reads as TGTGCCAGCAGTGATTCGAGGGGGGGGAGCAGAGATACGCAGTATTTT.

The chain couples TRBV5-1 to TRBJ2-2, with no clear D. This CDR3 is 15 amino acids long. V was pared by 0 bases and J by 4 bases, with 10 bases between. Germline values: CDR1 SGHRS, CDR2 YFSETQ. CDR3 nucleotides: TGCGCCAGCAGCTTGGGCCAAGCACGCACCGGGGAGCTGTTTTTT. It is translated as CASSLGQARTGELFF.

As regards this clonotype: With a much larger clone just one base away, this may be a read error. The V call is TRBV7-9, the J call TRBJ2-1, with no clear D. CDR1 and CDR2 from the germline V gene are SEHNR and FQNEAQ (reference sequence). The CDR3 runs 13 residues. The CDR3 nucleotides read TGTGCCAGCAGCTTACCATGGCCGGATGAGAAGTTCTTC. Its translation is CASSLPWPDEKFF.

In its sample, this clonotype was seen many times. The chain has TRBV7-2 and TRBJ2-7; 8 nucleotides line up with TRBD1. The V gene's germline CDR1 is SGHTA and CDR2 FQGNSA. V lost 7 bases to trimming and J lost 5 bases; unmatched junction nucleotides: 10. This CDR3 has 14 amino acids. The CDR3 DNA sequence: TGTGCCAGCACCTCCGGACAGGGTGGCGACGAGCAGTACTTC. Amino acids: CASTSGQGGDEQYF.

As regards this clonotype: The junction departs from germline at one end; a sequencing error may be responsible. J is TRBJ2-5 and V is TRBV5-1; the D gene could be TRBD1 or TRBD2 (5 bases each). The CDR3 has 15 amino acids. Germline CDR1 is SGHRS and CDR2 is YFSETQ. CDR3 nucleotide sequence: TGCGACAGCAGCCTATACGGGGACGAACAAGAGACCCAGTACTTC. Amino acids: CDSSLYGDEQETQYF.

This clonotype has more than one count but fewer than ten. The chain carries TRBV20-1 and TRBJ2-7; 7 bases are shared with TRBD2. The CDR3 is 14 residues long. Germline-derived CDR1 and CDR2 are DFQATT and SNEGSKA (reference sequence). V lost 1 base and J lost 6; bases outside the gene matches: 9. The DNA of the CDR3 is TGCAGTGCTAGAGTAGGCTCCGGGAGGACCGAGCAGTACTTC. Amino acid sequence: CSARVGSGRTEQYF.

A few counts support this clonotype. The V call is TRBV2, the J call TRBJ2-1; TRBD2 matches at 9 bases. The CDR3 loop spans 15 amino acids. Germline V gene lookup returns CDR1 SNHLY and CDR2 FYNNEI. The junction had 2 bases not matched to a gene; V was cut back by 1 base and J by 4 bases. CDR3 nucleotide sequence: TGTGCCAGCAGTGAAGAGCTAGCGGGGTACAATGAGCAGTTCTTC. Protein sequence: CASSEELAGYNEQFF.

This clonotype showed up just a few times. V and J are TRBV28 and TRBJ1-2; a possible D gene is TRBD1 (5 bases). Germline CDR1 MDHEN, CDR2 SYDVKM. Trimming removed 4 bases at V and 6 bases at J, with 18 bases between. This CDR3 has 15 residues. The DNA of the CDR3 is TGTGCCAGCAGTTCCCCCGGGGGGATCGAGAATGGCTACACCTTC. This encodes CASSSPGGIENGYTF.

The V call is TRBV5-1, the J call TRBJ1-2; TRBD1 matches at 8 bases. V lost 0 bases to trimming and J lost 5 bases; unmatched junction nucleotides: 9. The CDR3 has 16 residues. Germline loops: CDR1 SGHRS, CDR2 YFSETQ. CDR3 loop: CASSLVPDREDYGYTF. The CDR3 DNA is TGCGCCAGCAGCTTGGTCCCGGACAGGGAGGATTATGGCTACACCTTC. The full variable domain, with the rest looked up from reference TRBV5-1 and TRBJ1-2, is KAGVTQTPRYLIKTRGQQVTLSCSPISGHRSVSWYQQTPGQGLQFLFEYFSETQRNKGNFPGRFSGRQFSNSRSEMNVSTLELGDSALYLCASSLVPDREDYGYTFGSGTRLTVV.

This clonotype has a handful of counts. One junction end does not reproduce the germline sequence, and a read error may be involved. V usage is TRBV5-6 and J usage is TRBJ1-4; the D gene is possibly TRBD1 (6 bases). Germline V lookup: CDR1 SGHDT, CDR2 YYEEEE. CDR3 length equals 13 residues. The CDR3: CVSSKTGSEKLFF. The CDR3 DNA is TGTGTCAGCAGCAAAACAGGGAGTGAAAAACTGTTTTTT.

The rearrangement joins TRBV24-1 to TRBJ2-3; TRBD1 aligns across 7 bases. The V and J ends lost 3 bases and 3 bases, in that order; junction bases with no gene match: 5. Germline V gene lookup returns CDR1 KGHDR and CDR2 SFDVKD. The CDR3 contains 15 residues. CDR3 loop: CATSDAGGRTDTQYF. Written as DNA, the CDR3 is TGTGCCACCAGTGATGCAGGGGGTCGGACAGATACGCAGTATTTT.

Of note for this clonotype: One end of the junction does not line up with germline, which may come from a read error. The V and J genes are TRBV28 and TRBJ1-2, with no clear D. This CDR3 contains 12 residues. Per the germline V gene, CDR1 is MDHEN and CDR2 is SYDVKM. In DNA form, the CDR3 reads TGTGCCAGCGGGTCGTCCGGCCTGGGCTGCACCTTC. Protein product: CASGSSGLGCTF.

The chain couples TRBV20-1 to TRBJ2-3; a possible D gene is TRBD2 (5 bases). The CDR3 is 15 residues long. Germline V lookup: CDR1 DFQATT, CDR2 SNEGSKA (reference sequence). Trimming shortened V by 5 bases and J by 1 base, and 16 bases separated the two germline ends. For the CDR3, the DNA is TGCAGTGCTTATAAACTAGGACGGGGCACAGATACGCAGTATTTT. Protein sequence: CSAYKLGRGTDTQYF.

This clonotype was counted only a few times. CDR3 coding DNA: TGTGCCAGCAGTTTAATGCTAGCGGGGTACTGGGGCATTCAGTACTTC. Protein: CASSLMLAGYWGIQYF. J is TRBJ2-4 and V is TRBV28; 9 bases agree with TRBD2. J lost 9 bases, V lost 2 bases, and 11 bases had no gene match. The CDR3 loop spans 16 amino acids. CDR1 MDHEN and CDR2 SYDVKM come from the germline V gene.

This clonotype was detected a few times. The rearrangement joins TRBV5-1 to TRBJ2-5, with TRBD1 as a possible D gene (6 bases). This CDR3 spans 13 amino acids. The germline V gene encodes CDR1 SGHRS and CDR2 YFSETQ. Trimming stripped 5 bases from V and 6 bases from J, with 14 bases between. CDR3 protein: CASSPRQDKTQYF. In DNA form, the CDR3 reads TGCGCCAGCAGTCCCCGACAGGATAAGACCCAGTACTTC.

The chain carries TRBV15 and TRBJ1-3; D gene ambiguous. There are 17 residues in the CDR3. Germline CDR1 reads LNHNV; CDR2 reads YYDKDF (reference sequence). The V and J ends lost 0 bases and 0 bases respectively, with 12 bases between them. CDR3 DNA sequence: TGTGCCACCAGCAGAGAATTGCGGAAGAGCTCTGGAAACACCATATATTTT. Translation gives CATSRELRKSSGNTIYF.

This clonotype has only a few counts. One end of the junction is discordant with germline, which a read error may explain. The chain employs TRBV7-2 and TRBJ2-5; TRBD2 might be the D (6 bases). CDR1 SGHTA and CDR2 FQGNSA come from the germline V gene. This CDR3 has 15 amino acids. CDR3 loop: CASSLGTGEGEAQYF. CDR3 nucleotide sequence: TGTGCCAGCAGTTTAGGCACGGGAGAGGGAGAGGCCCAGTACTTC.

Many counts were recorded for this clonotype. The chain links TRBV7-6 to TRBJ2-7; possibly TRBD1 for D (5 bases). Trimming cost V 0 bases and J 5 bases, with 11 bases left between them. The CDR3 covers 14 residues. CDR1 is SGHVS and CDR2 is FNYEAQ in the germline V gene. The CDR3 sequence is CASSLAPGPHEQYF. As DNA, the CDR3 is TGTGCCAGCAGCTTAGCGCCAGGGCCCCACGAGCAGTACTTC.

This clonotype was counted between two and nine times. J is TRBJ1-2 and V is TRBV11-2; D not certain. The V gene's germline CDR1 is SGHAT and CDR2 FQNNGV. This CDR3 region has 14 residues. V lost 3 bases to trimming and J lost 5 bases, with 13 bases between them. CDR3 residues: CASSFATALYGYTF. CDR3 bases: TGTGCCAGCAGCTTTGCAACAGCGCTTTATGGCTACACCTTC.

Details on this clonotype: Given a much more abundant clone one base away, this may be a read error. The J gene is TRBJ2-7, the V gene TRBV3-1, with D perhaps matching TRBD1 (6 bases). V lost 0 bases and J lost 2, with 14 bases in between. CDR3 length: 16 residues. Germline assignment: CDR1 LGHDT and CDR2 YNNKEL (reference sequence). CDR3 DNA: TGTGCCAGCAGCCAAGAGGGGACAAGAAGCGCCTACGAGCAGTACTTC. This sequence encodes CASSQEGTRSAYEQYF.

This clonotype has a handful of counts. The V call is TRBV29-1, the J call TRBJ1-1, with D unresolved. Germline V gene lookup returns CDR1 SQVTM and CDR2 ANQGSEA. V was shortened by 2 bases and J by 9 bases, with 10 bases between the two germline ends. The CDR3 contains 11 residues. The CDR3 DNA sequence: TGCAGCGTTGAAACCACCGAGCAAGCTTTCTTT. This translates into CSVETTEQAFF.